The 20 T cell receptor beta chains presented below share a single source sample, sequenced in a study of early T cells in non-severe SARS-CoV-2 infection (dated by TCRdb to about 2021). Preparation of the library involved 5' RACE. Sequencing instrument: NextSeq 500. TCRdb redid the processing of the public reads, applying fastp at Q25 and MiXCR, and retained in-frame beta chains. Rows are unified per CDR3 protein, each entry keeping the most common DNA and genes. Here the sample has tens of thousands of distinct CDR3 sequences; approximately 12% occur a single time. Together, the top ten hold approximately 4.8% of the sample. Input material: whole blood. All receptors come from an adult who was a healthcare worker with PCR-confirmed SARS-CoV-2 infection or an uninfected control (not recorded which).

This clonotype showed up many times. The CDR3 reads CASTTGLMNTEAFF. The DNA for the CDR3 is TGTGCCAGCACTACGGGACTCATGAACACTGAAGCTTTCTTT. The V and J genes are TRBV2 and TRBJ1-1, with D possibly being TRBD1 (5 bases). Trimming pared 7 bases from V and 0 bases from J, leaving 12 bases between. This CDR3 region has 14 residues. Looked up from germline, CDR1 is SNHLY and CDR2 is FYNNEI.

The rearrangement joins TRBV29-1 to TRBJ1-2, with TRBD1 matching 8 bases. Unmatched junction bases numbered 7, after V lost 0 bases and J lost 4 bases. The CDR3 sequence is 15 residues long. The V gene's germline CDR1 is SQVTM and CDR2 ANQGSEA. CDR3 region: CSVEDYFTGGYGYTF. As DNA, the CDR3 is TGCAGCGTTGAAGATTATTTTACAGGGGGCTATGGCTACACCTTC.

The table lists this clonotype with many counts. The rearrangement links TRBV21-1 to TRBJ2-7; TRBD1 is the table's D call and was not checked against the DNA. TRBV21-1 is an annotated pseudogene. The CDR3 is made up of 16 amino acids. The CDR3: CASSKMAPGGTYEQYF. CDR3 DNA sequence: TGTGCCAGCAGCAAAATGGCGCCAGGGGGGACTTACGAGCAGTACTTC.

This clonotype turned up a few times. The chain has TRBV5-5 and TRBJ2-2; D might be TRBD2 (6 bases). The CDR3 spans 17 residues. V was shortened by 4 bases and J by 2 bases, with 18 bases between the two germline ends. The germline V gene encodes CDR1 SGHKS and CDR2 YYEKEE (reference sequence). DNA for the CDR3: TGTGCCAGCAGCCCATATACGACTAGAACTAACACCGGGGAGCTGTTTTTT. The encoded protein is CASSPYTTRTNTGELFF.

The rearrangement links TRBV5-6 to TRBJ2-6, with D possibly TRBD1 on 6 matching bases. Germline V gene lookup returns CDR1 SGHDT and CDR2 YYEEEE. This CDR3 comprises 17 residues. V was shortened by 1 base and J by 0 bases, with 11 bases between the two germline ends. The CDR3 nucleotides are TGTGCCAGCAGCTTGACACAGGGTTACTCTGGGGCCAACGTCCTGACTTTC. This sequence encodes CASSLTQGYSGANVLTF.

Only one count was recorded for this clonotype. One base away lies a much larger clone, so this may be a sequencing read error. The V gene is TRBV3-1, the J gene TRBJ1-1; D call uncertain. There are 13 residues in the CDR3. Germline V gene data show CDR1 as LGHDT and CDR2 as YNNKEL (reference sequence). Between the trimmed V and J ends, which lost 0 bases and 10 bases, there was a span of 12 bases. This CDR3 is CASSQDGQVVAFF. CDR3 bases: TGTGCCAGCAGCCAAGATGGGCAGGTTGTAGCTTTCTTT. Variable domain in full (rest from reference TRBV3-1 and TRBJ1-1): DTAVSQTPKYLVTQMGNDKSIKCEQNLGHDTMYWYKQDSKKFLKIMFSYNNKELIINETVPNRFSPKSPDKAHLNLHINSLELGDSAVYFCASSQDGQVVAFFGQGTRLTVV.

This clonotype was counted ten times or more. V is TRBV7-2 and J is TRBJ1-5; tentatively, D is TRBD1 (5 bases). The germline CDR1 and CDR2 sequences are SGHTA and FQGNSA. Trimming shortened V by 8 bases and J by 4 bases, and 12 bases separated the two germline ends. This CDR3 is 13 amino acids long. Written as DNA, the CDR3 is TGTGCCAGCGGTCGACAGAGAAATCAGCCCCAGCATTTT. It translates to CASGRQRNQPQHF.

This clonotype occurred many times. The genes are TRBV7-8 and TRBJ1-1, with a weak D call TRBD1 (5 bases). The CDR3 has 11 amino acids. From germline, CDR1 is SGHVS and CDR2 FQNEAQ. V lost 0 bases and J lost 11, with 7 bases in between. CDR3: CASSLAGHAFF. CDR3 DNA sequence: TGTGCCAGCAGCTTAGCGGGGCATGCTTTCTTT.

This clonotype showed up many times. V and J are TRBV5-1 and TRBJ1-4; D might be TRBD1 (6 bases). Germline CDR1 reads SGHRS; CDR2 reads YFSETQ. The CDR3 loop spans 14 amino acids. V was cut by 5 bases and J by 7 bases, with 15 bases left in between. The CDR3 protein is CASRALDSGEKLFF. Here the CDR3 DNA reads TGCGCCAGCAGAGCGTTGGACAGTGGTGAAAAACTGTTTTTT.

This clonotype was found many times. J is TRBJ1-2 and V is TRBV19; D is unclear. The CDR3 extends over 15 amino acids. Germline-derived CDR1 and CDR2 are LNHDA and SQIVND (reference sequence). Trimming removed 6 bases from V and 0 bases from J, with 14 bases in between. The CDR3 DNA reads TGTGCCAGTAGCGCGGACTTGGGATCTAACTATGGCTACACCTTC. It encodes CASSADLGSNYGYTF.

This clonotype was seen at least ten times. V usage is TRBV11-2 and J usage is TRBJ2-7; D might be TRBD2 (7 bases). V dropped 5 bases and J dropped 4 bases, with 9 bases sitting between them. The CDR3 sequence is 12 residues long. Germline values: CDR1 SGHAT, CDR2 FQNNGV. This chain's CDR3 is CASSRGGYEQYF. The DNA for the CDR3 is TGTGCCAGCAGCAGGGGGGGTTACGAGCAGTACTTC.

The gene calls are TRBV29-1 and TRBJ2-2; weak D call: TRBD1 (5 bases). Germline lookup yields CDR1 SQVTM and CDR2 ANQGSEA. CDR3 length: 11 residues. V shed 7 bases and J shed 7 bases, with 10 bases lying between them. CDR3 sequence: CSGWGGGELFF. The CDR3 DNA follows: TGCAGCGGATGGGGCGGCGGGGAGCTGTTTTTT.

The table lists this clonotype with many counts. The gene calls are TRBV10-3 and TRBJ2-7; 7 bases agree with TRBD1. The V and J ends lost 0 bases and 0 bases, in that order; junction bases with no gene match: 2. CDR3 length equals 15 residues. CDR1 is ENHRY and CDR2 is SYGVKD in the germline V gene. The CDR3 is CAISESDRLSYEQYF. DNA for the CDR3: TGTGCCATCAGTGAGTCGGACAGGCTCTCCTACGAGCAGTACTTC.

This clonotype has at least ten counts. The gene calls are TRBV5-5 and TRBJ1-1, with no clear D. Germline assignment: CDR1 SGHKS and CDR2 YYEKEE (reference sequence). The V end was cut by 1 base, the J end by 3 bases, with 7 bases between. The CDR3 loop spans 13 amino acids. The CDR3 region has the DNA TGTGCCAGCAGCTTGTATCAAGACACTGAAGCTTTCTTT. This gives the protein CASSLYQDTEAFF.

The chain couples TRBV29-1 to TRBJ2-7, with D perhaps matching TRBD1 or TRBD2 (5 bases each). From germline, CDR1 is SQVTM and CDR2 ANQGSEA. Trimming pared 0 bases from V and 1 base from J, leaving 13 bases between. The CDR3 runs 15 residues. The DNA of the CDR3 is TGCAGCGTTGAAGAATTGCCGGGGCCATCCTACGAGCAGTACTTC. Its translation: CSVEELPGPSYEQYF.

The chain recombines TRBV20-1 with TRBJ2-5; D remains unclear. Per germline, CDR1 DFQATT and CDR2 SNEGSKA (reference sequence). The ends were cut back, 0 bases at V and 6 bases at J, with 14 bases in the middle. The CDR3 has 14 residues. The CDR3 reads CSARDPSRLKTQYF. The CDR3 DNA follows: TGCAGTGCTAGAGATCCCTCCCGGCTCAAGACCCAGTACTTC.

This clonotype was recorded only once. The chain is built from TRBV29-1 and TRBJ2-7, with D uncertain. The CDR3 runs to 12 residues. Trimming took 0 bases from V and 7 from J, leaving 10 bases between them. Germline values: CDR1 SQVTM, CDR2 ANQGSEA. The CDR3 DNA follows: TGCAGCGTTGAAGATATAGGGCTTGAGCAGTACTTC. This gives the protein CSVEDIGLEQYF.

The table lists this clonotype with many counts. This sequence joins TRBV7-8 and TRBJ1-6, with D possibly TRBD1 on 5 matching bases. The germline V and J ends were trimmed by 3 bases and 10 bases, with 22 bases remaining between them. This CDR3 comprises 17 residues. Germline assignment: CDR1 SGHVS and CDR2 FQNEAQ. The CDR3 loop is CASSFLVISGGDSPLHF. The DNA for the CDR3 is TGTGCCAGCAGCTTTTTAGTAATTTCGGGGGGGGACTCACCCCTCCACTTT.

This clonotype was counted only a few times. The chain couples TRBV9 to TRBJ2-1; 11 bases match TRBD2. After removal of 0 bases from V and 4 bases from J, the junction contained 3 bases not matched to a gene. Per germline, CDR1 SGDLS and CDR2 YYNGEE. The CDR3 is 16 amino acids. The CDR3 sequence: CASSVGLAGGYNEQFF. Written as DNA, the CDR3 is TGTGCCAGCAGCGTAGGTCTAGCGGGGGGTTACAATGAGCAGTTCTTC. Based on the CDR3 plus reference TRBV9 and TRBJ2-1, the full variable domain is DSGVTQTPKHLITATGQRVTLRCSPRSGDLSVYWYQQSLDQGLQFLIQYYNGEERAKGNILERFSAQQFPDLHSELNLSSLELGDSALYFCASSVGLAGGYNEQFFGPGTRLTVL.

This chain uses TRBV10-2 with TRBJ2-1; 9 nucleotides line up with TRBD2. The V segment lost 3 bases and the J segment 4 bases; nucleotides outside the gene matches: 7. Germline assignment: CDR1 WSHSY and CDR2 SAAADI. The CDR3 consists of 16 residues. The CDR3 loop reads CASSDRRGGIYNEQFF. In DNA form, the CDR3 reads TGCGCCAGCAGTGATAGGCGGGGGGGGATTTACAATGAGCAGTTCTTC.